Listed below are T cell receptor beta chains from one sample, sequenced in a study of blood T cell repertoires in COVID-19. This table comes from immunoSEQ multiplex PCR, and its TCRdb copy is limited to in-frame clones, with some not included. Here the sample spans about 95,000 clones, roughly four fifths being singletons. The sample taken for sequencing was peripheral blood. These receptors came from a human donor in a cohort sampled during active COVID-19. CDR3s leave out the opening cysteine and the closing phenylalanine or tryptophan. Each record gives: J gene, V gene, CDR3 protein.

>TRBJ1-2|TRBV19
ASSVPTGGDGYT
>TRBJ1-2|TRBV6-5
ASSTEGRSYGYT
>TRBJ2-2|TRBV9
ASRGTGGTGELF
>TRBJ1-2|TRBV5-4
ASSLGAGNTWGYT
>TRBJ2-5|TRBV7-2
ASSLFLAGGQETQY
>TRBJ2-5|TRBV3-1/TRBV3-2
ASSHEGRETQY
>TRBJ1-5|TRBV5-8
ASSLMENQPQH
>TRBJ2-7|TRBV3-1/TRBV3-2
ASSDPLAGYEQY
>TRBJ1-1|TRBV6-5
ASRTGTGSAEAF
>TRBJ2-7|TRBV19
ASRGDFTYEQY
>TRBJ1-6|TRBV28
ASSRTRGSSPLH